The source of this TCR beta chain is a study of beta chain features in type 1 diabetes. V shed 1 base and J shed 2 bases, with 5 bases lying between them. From germline, CDR1 is SGHTA and CDR2 FQGNSA. The CDR3 length is 13 residues. The entirety of the isolated RNA underwent reverse transcription, so expressed TCRB transcripts were sequenced. This table comes from immunoSEQ multiplex PCR, and its TCRdb copy is limited to in-frame clones, with some not included. There are some 270,000 clones in the sample; 14% occur only once, and about 0.026% lies in the top ten. Regarding the study as a whole: All four CD4+ subsets of Type 1 diabetes patients contained TCRB CDR3s that were moderately but significantly shorter.

Worth noting for this clone: Its antigen is not known.

This receptor was identified in a woman between 40 and 50 years old in good health. The sample comprised naive CD4+ T cells from blood. The rearrangement joins TRBV7-2 to TRBJ2-5; D is unclear. The chain's CDR3 is CASSLGQQETQYF. Here the CDR3 DNA reads TGTGCCAGCAGCTTAGGGCAGCAAGAGACCCAGTACTTC.